The rows below give T cell receptor beta chains drawn from one sample of a study of shared clonotypes between healthy human individuals. TCRdb's copy holds only in-frame clones and misses some; the assay was immunoSEQ multiplex PCR. The data contain roughly 1,500,000 clones, around 98.5% of them singletons. The sequencing sample was made of naive CD4+ T cells sorted from blood. These receptors were taken from a man aged 30-40 years in good health. Both conserved end residues are part of each CDR3. Fields, in order: D gene, V gene, J gene, CDR3 DNA, CDR3 protein. A D gene is named only where the DNA matches it firmly.

TRBD2	TRBV28	TRBJ2-7	TGTGCCAGCAGTCCGGCCGGGACTAGCGCCGCCTACGAGCAGTACTTC	CASSPAGTSAAYEQYF
TRBD2	TRBV5-4	TRBJ2-2	TGTGCCAGCAGCCCGCGGACTAGCGGGAATGCCGGGGAGCTGTTTTTT	CASSPRTSGNAGELFF
NA	TRBV27	TRBJ2-7	TGTGCCAGCAACCCGAGAGCCGTCCACAGGCACGAGCAGTACTTC	CASNPRAVHRHEQYF
TRBD1	TRBV30	TRBJ1-3	TGTGCCTGGGGGGGACAGGGACCTGGAAACACCATATATTTT	CAWGGQGPGNTIYF
TRBD2	TRBV6-1	TRBJ2-1	TGTGCCAGCAGTGAAGCGCTTCCTAGCGGGAGTGGGTCCTACAATGAGCAGTTCTTC	CASSEALPSGSGSYNEQFF
TRBD2	TRBV4-1	TRBJ2-7	TGCGCCAGCAGCCAAGTGCCTAGCGGGAGGTTCCCCTACGAGCAGTACTTC	CASSQVPSGRFPYEQYF
NA	TRBV29-1	TRBJ2-5	TGCAGCGCCTGGGACATCCAAGAGACCCAGTACTTC	CSAWDIQETQYF
TRBD1	TRBV27	TRBJ1-4	TGTGCCAGCAGTCCGTATACAGGGGGGAATGAAAAACTGTTTTTT	CASSPYTGGNEKLFF
NA	TRBV28	TRBJ1-2	TGTGCCAGCAGCCCGACCCTCGGCCAGGGGAAAGGAGGCTACACCTTC	CASSPTLGQGKGGYTF
NA	TRBV6-6	TRBJ2-7	TGTGCCAGCATCCAGGACACCCTCGGCTCCTACGAGCAGTACTTC	CASIQDTLGSYEQYF
TRBD2	TRBV4-3	TRBJ2-7	TGCGCCAGCAGCCAAGTAGGACTAGCGGGAGGAATCGCCTACGAGCAGTACTTC	CASSQVGLAGGIAYEQYF
NA	TRBV27	TRBJ2-7	TGTGCCAGCAAGGAGACAGGCCCCTACGAGCAGTACTTC	CASKETGPYEQYF
NA	TRBV6-5	TRBJ2-7	TGTGCCAGCAGGGACCCTCTCTACGAGCAGTACTTC	CASRDPLYEQYF
NA	TRBV5-1	TRBJ2-5	TGCGCCAGCAGCTTTGGACAGCAAGAGACCCAGTACTTC	CASSFGQQETQYF
TRBD2	TRBV7-8	TRBJ2-7	TGTGCCAGCAGCCACCAGGTTGCTAGCGGGACCGCCTACGAGCAGTACTTC	CASSHQVASGTAYEQYF
NA	TRBV2	TRBJ1-1	TGTGCCAGTCTTTCCGGGGGTTTCACTGAAGCTTTCTTT	CASLSGGFTEAFF